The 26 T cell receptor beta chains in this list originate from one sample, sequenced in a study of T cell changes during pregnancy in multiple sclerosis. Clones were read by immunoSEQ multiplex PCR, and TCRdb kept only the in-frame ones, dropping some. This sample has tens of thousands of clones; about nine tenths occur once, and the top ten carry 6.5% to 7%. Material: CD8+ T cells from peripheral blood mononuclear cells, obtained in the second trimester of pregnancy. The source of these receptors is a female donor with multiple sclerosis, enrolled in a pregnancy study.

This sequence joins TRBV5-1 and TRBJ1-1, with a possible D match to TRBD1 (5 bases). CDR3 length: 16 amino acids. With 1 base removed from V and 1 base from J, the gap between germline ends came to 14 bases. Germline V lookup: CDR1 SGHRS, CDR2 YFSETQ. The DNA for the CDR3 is TGCGCCAGCAGCTTGCGCCAGGCCCAGGGGAACACTGAAGCTTTCTTT. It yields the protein CASSLRQAQGNTEAFF.

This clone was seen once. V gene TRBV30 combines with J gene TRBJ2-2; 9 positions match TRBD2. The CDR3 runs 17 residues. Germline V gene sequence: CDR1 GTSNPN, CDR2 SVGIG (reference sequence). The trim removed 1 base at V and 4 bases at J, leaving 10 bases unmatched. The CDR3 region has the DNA TGTGCCTGGAGTGGTTTTAGGCTAGCGGGAAGCACCGGGGAGCTGTTTTTT. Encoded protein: CAWSGFRLAGSTGELFF.

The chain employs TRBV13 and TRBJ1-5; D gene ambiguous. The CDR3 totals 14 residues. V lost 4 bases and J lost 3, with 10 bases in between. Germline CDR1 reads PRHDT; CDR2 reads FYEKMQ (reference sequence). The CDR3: CASSSRSSNQPQHF. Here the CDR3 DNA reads TGTGCCAGCAGCTCCCGGAGTTCCAATCAGCCCCAGCATTTT.

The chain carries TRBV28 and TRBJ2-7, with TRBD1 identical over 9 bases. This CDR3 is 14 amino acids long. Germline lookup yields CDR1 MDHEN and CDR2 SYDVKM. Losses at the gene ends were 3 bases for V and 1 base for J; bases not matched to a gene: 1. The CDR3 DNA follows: TGTGCCAGCAGTTTGGACAGGGGTTCCTACGAGCAGTACTTC. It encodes CASSLDRGSYEQYF.

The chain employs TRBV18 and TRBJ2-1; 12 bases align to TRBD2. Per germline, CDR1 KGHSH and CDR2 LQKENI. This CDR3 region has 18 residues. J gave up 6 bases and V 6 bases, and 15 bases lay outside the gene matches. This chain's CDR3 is CASSALAGGPIGPNEQFF. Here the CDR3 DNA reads TGTGCCAGCTCGGCTCTAGCGGGAGGGCCTATTGGGCCCAATGAGCAGTTCTTC.

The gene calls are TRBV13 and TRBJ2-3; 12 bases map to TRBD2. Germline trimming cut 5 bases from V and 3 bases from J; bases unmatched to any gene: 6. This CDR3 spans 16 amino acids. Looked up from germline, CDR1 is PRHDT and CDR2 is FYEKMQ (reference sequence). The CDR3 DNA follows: TGTGCCAGCAGCGATTCGACTAGCGGGAGAACAGATACGCAGTATTTT. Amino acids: CASSDSTSGRTDTQYF. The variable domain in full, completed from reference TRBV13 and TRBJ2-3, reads AAGVIQSPRHLIKEKRETATLKCYPIPRHDTVYWYQQGPGQDPQFLISFYEKMQSDKGSIPDRFSAQQFSDYHSELNMSSLELGDSALYFCASSDSTSGRTDTQYFGPGTRLTVL.

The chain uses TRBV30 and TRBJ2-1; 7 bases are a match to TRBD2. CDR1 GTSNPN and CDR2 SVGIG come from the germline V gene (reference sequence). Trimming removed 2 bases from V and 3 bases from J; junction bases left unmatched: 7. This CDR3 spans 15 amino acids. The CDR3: CAWSWMAGDYNEQFF. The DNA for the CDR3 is TGTGCCTGGAGTTGGATGGCGGGAGACTACAATGAGCAGTTCTTC.

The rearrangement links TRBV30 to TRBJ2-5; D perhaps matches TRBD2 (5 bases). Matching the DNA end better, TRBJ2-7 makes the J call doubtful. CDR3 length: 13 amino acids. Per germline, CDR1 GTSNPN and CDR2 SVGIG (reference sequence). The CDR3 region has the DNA TGTGCCTGGAGTGGTGGGAGTGGGTACGAGCAGTACTTC. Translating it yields CAWSGGSGYEQYF.

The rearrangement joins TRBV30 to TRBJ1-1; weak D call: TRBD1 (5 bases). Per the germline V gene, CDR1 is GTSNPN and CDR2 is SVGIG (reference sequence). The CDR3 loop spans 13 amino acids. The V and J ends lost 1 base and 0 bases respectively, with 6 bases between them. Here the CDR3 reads CAWSGQLNTEAFF. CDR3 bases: TGTGCCTGGAGTGGACAGCTGAACACTGAAGCTTTCTTT.

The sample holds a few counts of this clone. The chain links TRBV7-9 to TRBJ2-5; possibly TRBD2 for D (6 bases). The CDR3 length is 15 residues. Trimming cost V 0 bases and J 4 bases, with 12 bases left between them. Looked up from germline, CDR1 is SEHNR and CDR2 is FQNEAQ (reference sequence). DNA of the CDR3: TGTGCCAGCAGCTTAGCTGTGGACGGGGGAGAGACCCAGTACTTC. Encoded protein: CASSLAVDGGETQYF. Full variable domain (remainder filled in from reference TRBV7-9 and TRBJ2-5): DTGVSQNPRHKITKRGQNVTFRCDPISEHNRLYWYRQTLGQGPEFLTYFQNEAQLEKSRLLSDRFSAERPKGSFSTLEIQRTEQGDSAMYLCASSLAVDGGETQYFGPGTRLLVL.

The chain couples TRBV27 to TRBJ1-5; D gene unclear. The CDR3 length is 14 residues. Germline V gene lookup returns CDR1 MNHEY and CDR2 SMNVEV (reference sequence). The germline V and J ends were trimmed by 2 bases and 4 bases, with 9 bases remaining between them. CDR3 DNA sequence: TGTGCCAGCAGTTTAAGGACGGGGAATCAGCCCCAGCATTTT. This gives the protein CASSLRTGNQPQHF.

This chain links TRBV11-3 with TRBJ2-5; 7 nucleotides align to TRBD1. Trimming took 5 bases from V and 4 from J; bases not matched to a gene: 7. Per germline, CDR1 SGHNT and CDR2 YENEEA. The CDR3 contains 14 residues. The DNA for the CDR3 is TGTGCCAGCAGCCCAGACAGGGCGCGAGAGACCCAGTACTTC. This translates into CASSPDRARETQYF.

The CDR3 nucleotides read TGTGCCAGCAGTGTGCAGGGTGAGACCCAGTACTTC. Amino acids: CASSVQGETQYF. This chain links TRBV2 with TRBJ2-5; TRBD1 is a possible D gene (5 bases). The CDR3 is 12 residues long. Trimming took off 4 bases at V and 5 bases at J, with 8 bases between the two ends. From germline, CDR1 is SNHLY and CDR2 FYNNEI.

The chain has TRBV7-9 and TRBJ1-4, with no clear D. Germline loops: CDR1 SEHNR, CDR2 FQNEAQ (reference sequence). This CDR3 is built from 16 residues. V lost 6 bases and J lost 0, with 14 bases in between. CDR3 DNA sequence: TGTGCCAGCAGTGCTTATGAGGGCGCAACTAATGAAAAACTGTTTTTT. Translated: CASSAYEGATNEKLFF.

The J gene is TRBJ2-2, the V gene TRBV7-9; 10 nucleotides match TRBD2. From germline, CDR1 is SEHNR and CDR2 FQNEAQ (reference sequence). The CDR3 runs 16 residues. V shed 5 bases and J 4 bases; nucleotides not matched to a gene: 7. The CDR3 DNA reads TGTGCCAGCAGCCCGCCCGGACTAGCGGCCACCGGGGAGCTGTTTTTT. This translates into CASSPPGLAATGELFF.

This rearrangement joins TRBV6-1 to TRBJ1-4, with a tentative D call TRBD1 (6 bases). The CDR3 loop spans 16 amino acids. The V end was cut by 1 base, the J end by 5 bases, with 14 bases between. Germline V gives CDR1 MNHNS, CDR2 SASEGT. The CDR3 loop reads CASSEGGGKGNEKLFF. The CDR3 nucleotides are TGTGCCAGCAGTGAAGGAGGGGGTAAAGGGAATGAAAAACTGTTTTTT.

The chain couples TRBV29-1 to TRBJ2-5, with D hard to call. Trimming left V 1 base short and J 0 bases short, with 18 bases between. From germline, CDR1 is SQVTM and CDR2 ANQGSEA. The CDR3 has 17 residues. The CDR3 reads CSVEGLEDPPYQETQYF. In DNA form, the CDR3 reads TGCAGCGTTGAAGGTCTCGAGGATCCCCCGTACCAAGAGACCCAGTACTTC.

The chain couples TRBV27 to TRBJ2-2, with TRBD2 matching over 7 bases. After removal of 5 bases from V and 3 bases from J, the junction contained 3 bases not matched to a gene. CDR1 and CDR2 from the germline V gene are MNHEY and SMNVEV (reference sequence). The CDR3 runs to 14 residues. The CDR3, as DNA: TGTGCCAGCAGTGAGGGACTATACACCGGGGAGCTGTTTTTT. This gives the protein CASSEGLYTGELFF.

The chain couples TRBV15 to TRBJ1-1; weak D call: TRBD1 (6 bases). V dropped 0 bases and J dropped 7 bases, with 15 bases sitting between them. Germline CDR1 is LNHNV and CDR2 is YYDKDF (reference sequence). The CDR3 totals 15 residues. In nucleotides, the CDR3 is TGTGCCACCAGCAGAGAAAGAGGGACACTTAATGAAGCTTTCTTT. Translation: CATSRERGTLNEAFF.

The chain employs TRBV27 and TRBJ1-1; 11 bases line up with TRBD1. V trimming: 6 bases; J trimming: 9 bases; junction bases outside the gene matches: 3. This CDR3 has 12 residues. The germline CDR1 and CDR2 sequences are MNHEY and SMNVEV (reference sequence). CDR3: CASRGQGEKAFF. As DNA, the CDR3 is TGTGCCAGCAGGGGACAGGGGGAAAAAGCTTTCTTT.

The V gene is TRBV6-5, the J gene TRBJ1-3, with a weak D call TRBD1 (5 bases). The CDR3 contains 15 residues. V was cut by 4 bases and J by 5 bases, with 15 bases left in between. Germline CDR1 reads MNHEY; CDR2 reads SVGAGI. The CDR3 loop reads CASSLEGSERNTIYF. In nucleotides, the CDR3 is TGTGCCAGCAGTTTGGAGGGGAGTGAGAGAAACACCATATATTTT.

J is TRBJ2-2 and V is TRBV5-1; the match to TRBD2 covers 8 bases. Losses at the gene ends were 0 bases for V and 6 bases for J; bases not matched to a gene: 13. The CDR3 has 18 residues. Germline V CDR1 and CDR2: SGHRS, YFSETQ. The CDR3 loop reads CASSLVGTLAGVAGELFF. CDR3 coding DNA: TGCGCCAGCAGCTTGGTGGGGACTCTAGCGGGCGTCGCCGGGGAGCTGTTTTTT.

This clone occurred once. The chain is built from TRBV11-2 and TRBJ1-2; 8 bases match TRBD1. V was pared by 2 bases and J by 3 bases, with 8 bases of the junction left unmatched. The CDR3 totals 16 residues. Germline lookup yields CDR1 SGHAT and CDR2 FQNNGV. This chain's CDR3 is CASSLPPGTGDYGYTF. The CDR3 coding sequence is TGTGCCAGCAGCTTACCTCCCGGGACAGGAGACTATGGCTACACCTTC.

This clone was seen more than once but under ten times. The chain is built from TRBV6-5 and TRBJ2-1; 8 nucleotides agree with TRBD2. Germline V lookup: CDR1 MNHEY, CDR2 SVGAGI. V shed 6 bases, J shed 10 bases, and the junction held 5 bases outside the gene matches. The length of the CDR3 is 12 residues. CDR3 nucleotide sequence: TGTGCCAGCAGCCTACGGGGGGGCGAGCAGTTCTTC. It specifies CASSLRGGEQFF.

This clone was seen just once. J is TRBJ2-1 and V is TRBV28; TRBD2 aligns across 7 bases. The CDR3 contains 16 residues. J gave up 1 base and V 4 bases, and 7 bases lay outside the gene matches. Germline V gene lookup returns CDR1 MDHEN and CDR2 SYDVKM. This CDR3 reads CASSSSLAGSYNEQFF. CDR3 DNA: TGTGCCAGCAGTTCCTCCTTAGCGGGTTCCTACAATGAGCAGTTCTTC.

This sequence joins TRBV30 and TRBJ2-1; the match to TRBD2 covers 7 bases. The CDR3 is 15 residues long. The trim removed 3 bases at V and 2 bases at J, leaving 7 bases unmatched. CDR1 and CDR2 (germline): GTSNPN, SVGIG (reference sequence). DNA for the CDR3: TGTGCCTGGAGGGCCTCGGGGGGAGCCTACAATGAGCAGTTCTTC. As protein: CAWRASGGAYNEQFF.